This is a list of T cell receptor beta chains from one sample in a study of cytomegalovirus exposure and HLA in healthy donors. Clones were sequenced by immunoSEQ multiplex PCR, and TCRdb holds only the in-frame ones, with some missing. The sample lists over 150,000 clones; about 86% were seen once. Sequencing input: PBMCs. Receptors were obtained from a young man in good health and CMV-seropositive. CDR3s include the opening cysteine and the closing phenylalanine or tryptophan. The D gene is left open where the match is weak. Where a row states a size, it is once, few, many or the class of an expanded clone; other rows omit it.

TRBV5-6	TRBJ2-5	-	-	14	CASSLSGVQETQYF	TGTGCCAGCAGCTTATCGGGGGTCCAAGAGACCCAGTACTTC
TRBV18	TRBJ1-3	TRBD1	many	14	CASSEGAGRNTIYF	TGTGCCAGCTCAGAGGGGGCAGGACGAAACACCATATATTTT
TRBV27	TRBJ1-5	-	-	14	CATRATSSNQPQHF	TGTGCCACCCGCGCGACAAGCAGCAATCAGCCCCAGCATTTT
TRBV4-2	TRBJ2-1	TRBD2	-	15	CASSPGLALRDEQFF	TGTGCCAGCAGCCCCGGACTAGCCCTTAGGGATGAGCAGTTCTTC
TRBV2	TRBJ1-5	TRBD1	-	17	CASTVGQGDNSNQPQHF	TGTGCCAGCACCGTGGGACAGGGGGATAATAGCAATCAGCCCCAGCATTTT
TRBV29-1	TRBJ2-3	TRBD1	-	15	CSVVRTGGSTDTQYF	TGCAGCGTGGTCCGAACAGGGGGGAGCACAGATACGCAGTATTTT
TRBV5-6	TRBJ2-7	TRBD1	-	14	CASSYDRDPAEQYF	TGTGCCAGCAGCTACGACAGGGACCCCGCCGAGCAGTACTTC
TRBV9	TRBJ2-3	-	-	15	CASSVVSGPTDTQYF	TGTGCCAGCAGCGTAGTCAGCGGGCCCACAGATACGCAGTATTTT
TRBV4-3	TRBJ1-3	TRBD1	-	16	CASSQETGAAGNTIYF	TGCGCCAGCAGCCAAGAAACAGGGGCGGCTGGAAACACCATATATTTT
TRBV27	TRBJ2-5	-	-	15	CASSPLAGGQETQYF	TGTGCCAGCAGTCCTTTGGCTGGGGGGCAAGAGACCCAGTACTTC
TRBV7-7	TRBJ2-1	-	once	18	CASSPYSQDSPFYNEQFF	TGTGCCAGCAGCCCCTATTCCCAGGACTCGCCGTTCTACAATGAGCAGTTCTTC
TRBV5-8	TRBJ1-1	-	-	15	CASSWGGTVNTEAFF	TGTGCCAGCAGCTGGGGGGGGACGGTGAACACTGAAGCTTTCTTT
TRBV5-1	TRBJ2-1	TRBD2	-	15	CASSFASGGTNEQFF	TGCGCCAGCAGCTTCGCTAGCGGGGGGACGAATGAGCAGTTCTTC
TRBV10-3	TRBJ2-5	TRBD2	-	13	CAIGGTSVETQYF	TGTGCCATCGGGGGGACTAGCGTAGAGACCCAGTACTTC
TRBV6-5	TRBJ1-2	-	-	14	CASSYKEINYGYTF	TGTGCCAGCAGTTACAAGGAGATTAACTATGGCTACACCTTC
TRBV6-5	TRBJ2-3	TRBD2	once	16	CASSYSTGGSTDTQYF	TGTGCCAGCAGTTACTCAACGGGAGGGAGCACAGATACGCAGTATTTT
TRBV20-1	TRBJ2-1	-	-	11	CSAHDLREQFF	TGCAGTGCGCACGACTTAAGGGAGCAGTTCTTC
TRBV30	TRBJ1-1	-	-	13	CAWRGQGNTEAFF	TGTGCCTGGAGAGGGCAGGGGAACACTGAAGCTTTCTTT
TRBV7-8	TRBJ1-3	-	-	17	CASSGAHRASSGNTIYF	TGTGCCAGCAGCGGCGCTCACAGGGCCAGCTCTGGAAACACCATATATTTT
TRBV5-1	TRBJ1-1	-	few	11	CASFQGMEAFF	TGCGCCAGCTTTCAGGGTATGGAAGCTTTCTTT
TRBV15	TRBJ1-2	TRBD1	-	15	CATSDNGQGTVGYTF	TGTGCCACCAGCGACAATGGACAGGGAACCGTCGGCTACACCTTC
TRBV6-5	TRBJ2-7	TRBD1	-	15	CASRGGGTGGYEQYF	TGTGCCAGCAGAGGCGGAGGGACAGGGGGCTACGAGCAGTACTTC
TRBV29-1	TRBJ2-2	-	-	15	CSVPTGLDNTGELFF	TGCAGCGTTCCCACAGGGCTGGACAACACCGGGGAGCTGTTTTTT
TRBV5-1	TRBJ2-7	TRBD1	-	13	CASSLTGVYEQYF	TGCGCCAGCAGCTTGACAGGGGTCTACGAGCAGTACTTC
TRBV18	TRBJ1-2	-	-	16	CASSPFGGVPNGGYTF	TGTGCCAGCTCACCGTTTGGGGGGGTCCCTAATGGTGGCTACACCTTC
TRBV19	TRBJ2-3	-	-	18	CASSTTVGAVFGTDTQYF	TGTGCCAGTAGTACCACCGTCGGAGCGGTTTTTGGCACAGATACGCAGTATTTT
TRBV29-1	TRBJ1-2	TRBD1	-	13	CSVVKQGIGGYTF	TGCAGCGTGGTAAAACAGGGGATCGGTGGCTACACCTTC
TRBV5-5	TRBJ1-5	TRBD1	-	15	CASSTGQDSNQPQHF	TGTGCCAGCAGCACCGGACAGGATAGCAATCAGCCCCAGCATTTT
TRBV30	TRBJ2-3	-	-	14	CAWSLGLETDTQYF	TGTGCCTGGAGTCTGGGGCTAGAGACAGATACGCAGTATTTT
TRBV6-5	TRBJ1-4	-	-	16	CASSYRPIGANEKLFF	TGTGCCAGCAGTTACCGACCGATCGGGGCTAATGAAAAACTGTTTTTT
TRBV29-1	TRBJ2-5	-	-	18	CSVEGWGQGSRSQETQYF	TGCAGCGTTGAGGGTTGGGGACAAGGCTCCCGGTCCCAAGAGACCCAGTACTTC
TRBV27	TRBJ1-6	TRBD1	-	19	CASSLIKTGTGGFGSPLHF	TGTGCCAGCAGTCTAATAAAAACCGGGACAGGGGGCTTTGGTTCACCCCTCCACTTT
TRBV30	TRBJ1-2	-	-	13	CAWSEAGYYGYTF	TGTGCCTGGAGTGAAGCGGGGTACTATGGCTACACCTTC
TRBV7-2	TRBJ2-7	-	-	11	CASSLEGARYF	TGTGCCAGCAGCTTAGAAGGGGCCAGGTACTTC
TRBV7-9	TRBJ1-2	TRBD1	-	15	CASSMGTGENYGYTF	TGTGCCAGCAGCATGGGGACAGGGGAGAACTATGGCTACACCTTC